This T cell receptor beta chain was recovered during a study of technical replicates of blood from a few donors. This CDR3 has 13 amino acids. CDR1 and CDR2 from the germline V gene are SGHDN and FVKESK. With 3 bases clipped from V and 10 bases from J, the junction kept 6 bases outside the gene matches. Repertoires were generated with immunoSEQ multiplex PCR, while TCRdb's copy carries only in-frame clones and drops some. The table records tens of thousands of clones, around nine tenths of them present only once. The rearrangement links TRBV14 to TRBJ2-1; TRBD2 matches 7 bases. The TCR originated in a human donor in good health. The sample was T cells isolated from PBMCs. CDR3 in DNA: TGTGCCAGCAGCCAGGGTAGCGGGCGGGAGCAGTTCTTC. Translation: CASSQGSGREQFF.